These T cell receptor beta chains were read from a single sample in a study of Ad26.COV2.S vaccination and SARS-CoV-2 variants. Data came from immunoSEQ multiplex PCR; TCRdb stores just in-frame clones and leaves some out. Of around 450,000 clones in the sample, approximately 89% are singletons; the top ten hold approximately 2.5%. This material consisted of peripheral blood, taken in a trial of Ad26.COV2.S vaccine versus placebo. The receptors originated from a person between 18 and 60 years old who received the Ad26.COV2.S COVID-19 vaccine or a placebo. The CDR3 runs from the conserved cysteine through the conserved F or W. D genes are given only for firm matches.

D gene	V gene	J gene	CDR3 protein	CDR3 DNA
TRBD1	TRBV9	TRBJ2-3	CASSSSTGGDTDTQYF	TGTGCCAGCAGCTCCTCGACAGGGGGGGACACAGATACGCAGTATTTT
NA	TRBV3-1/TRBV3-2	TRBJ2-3	CASSYRATDTQYF	TGTGCCAGCAGCTACAGGGCTACAGATACGCAGTATTTT
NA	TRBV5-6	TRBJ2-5	CASSLQGRETQYF	TGTGCCAGCAGCTTGCAGGGCCGGGAGACCCAGTACTTC
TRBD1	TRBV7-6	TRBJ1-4	CASSLRERQGALEKLFF	TGTGCCAGCAGCTTAAGGGAAAGACAGGGGGCTCTTGAAAAACTGTTTTTT
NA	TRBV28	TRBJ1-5	CASREGVSNQPQHF	TGTGCCAGCCGTGAGGGGGTAAGCAATCAGCCCCAGCATTTT
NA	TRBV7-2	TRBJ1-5	CASSLISGQPQHF	TGTGCCAGCAGCTTAATCTCGGGTCAGCCCCAGCATTTT
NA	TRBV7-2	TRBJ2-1	CASSFPSGEQFF	TGTGCCAGCAGCTTTCCCAGCGGCGAGCAGTTCTTC
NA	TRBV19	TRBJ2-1	CASSGQSSYNEQFF	TGTGCCAGTAGCGGACAGAGCTCCTACAATGAGCAGTTCTTC
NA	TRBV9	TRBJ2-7	CASSVGSGDPYEQYF	TGTGCCAGCAGCGTAGGGTCAGGAGACCCCTACGAGCAGTACTTC
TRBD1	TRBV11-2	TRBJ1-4	CASSPRRQGTTNEKLFF	TGTGCCAGCAGCCCGAGACGACAGGGGACAACTAATGAAAAACTGTTTTTT
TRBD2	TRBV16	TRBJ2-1	CASSQLAGVANEQFF	TGTGCCAGCAGCCAATTAGCGGGAGTGGCCAATGAGCAGTTCTTC
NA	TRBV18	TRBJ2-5	CASSPTRGIQETQYF	TGTGCCAGCTCACCAACCAGGGGCATACAAGAGACCCAGTACTTC
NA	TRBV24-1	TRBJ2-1	CATSDLAKSYNEQFF	TGTGCCACCAGTGATTTAGCAAAAAGTTACAATGAGCAGTTCTTC
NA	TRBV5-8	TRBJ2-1	CASSGPGQEGYNEQFF	TGTGCCAGCAGTGGTCCCGGACAGGAGGGCTACAATGAGCAGTTCTTC
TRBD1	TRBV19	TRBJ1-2	CASNTGTGLHGYTF	TGTGCCAGTAATACCGGGACAGGGTTGCATGGCTACACCTTC
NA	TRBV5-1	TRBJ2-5	CASSLGRNQETQYF	TGCGCCAGCAGCTTGGGCAGAAACCAAGAGACCCAGTACTTC